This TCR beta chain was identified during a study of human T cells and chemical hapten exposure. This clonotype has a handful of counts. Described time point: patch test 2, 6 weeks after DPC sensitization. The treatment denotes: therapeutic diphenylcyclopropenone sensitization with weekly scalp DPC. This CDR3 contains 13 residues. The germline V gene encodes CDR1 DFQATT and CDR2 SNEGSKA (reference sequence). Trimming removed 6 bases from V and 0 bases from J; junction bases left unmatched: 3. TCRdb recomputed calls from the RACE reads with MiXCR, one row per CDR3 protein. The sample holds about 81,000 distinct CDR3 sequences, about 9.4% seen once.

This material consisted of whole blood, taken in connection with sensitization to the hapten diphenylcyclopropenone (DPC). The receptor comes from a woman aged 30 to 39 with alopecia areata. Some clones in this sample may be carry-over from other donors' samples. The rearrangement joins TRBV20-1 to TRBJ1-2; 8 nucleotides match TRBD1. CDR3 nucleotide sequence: TGCAGTGCCGTGGACAGGGCTAACTATGGCTACACCTTC. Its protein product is CSAVDRANYGYTF.